This T cell receptor (beta chain) was documented in a study of post-analysis software for immune sequencing data. In regard to this clonotype: Its antigen is currently unknown.

Unique molecular identifiers were built into the TCR beta cDNA libraries. MiXCR was run by TCRdb on the PCR reads, yielding one entry per CDR3 protein. The sample holds a few hundred thousand distinct CDR3 sequences, 36% seen once. This CDR3 is 16 amino acids long. The ends were cut back, 2 bases at V and 6 bases at J, with 17 bases in the middle. From germline, CDR1 is LNHDA and CDR2 SQIVND (reference sequence). The study, taken as a whole, reports: TRBV segments more frequent in patients than in controls numbered a few and included TRBV5-6, TRBV5-1 and TRBV20-1. Multiple sclerosis was associated with a significant reduction in normalized Chao1 diversity relative to controls.

The genes are TRBV19 and TRBJ2-1; D unclear. This clonotype originated in a girl aged 5 to 17 with multiple sclerosis. Sequenced: blood. CDR3 in amino acids: CASSIRVSQVANEQFF. CDR3 nucleotides: TGTGCCAGTAGTATAAGAGTCTCCCAGGTCGCCAATGAGCAGTTCTTC.